Following are 32 T cell receptor beta chains from one sample sequenced in a study of molecular identifiers for immune sequencing clone quantification. A single record per CDR3 protein comes from TCRdb applying MiXCR to the PCR reads. The sample lists tens of thousands of distinct CDR3 sequences, 18% occurring once. Sequences were obtained from naive CD8+ T cells from blood, with Jurkat cell RNA spiked in. Sample subset: FACS-sorted CD8+CD4-CCR7+CD45RA+ naive T cells. These receptors were obtained from a human donor in good health. Some libraries in this study had Jurkat cell RNA spiked in.

As for this clonotype: With a much larger clone just one base away, this may be a read error. V is TRBV12-3 or TRBV12-4 and J is TRBJ1-1; D unclear. The length of the CDR3 is 12 residues. CDR3 bases: TGTGCCAGCAGTTTTGGCGACACTGAAGCTTCCTTT. Its translation is CASSFGDTEASF.

J is TRBJ1-5 and V is TRBV12-3 or TRBV12-4; D perhaps matches TRBD1 (6 bases). Trimming pared 1 base from V and 11 bases from J, leaving 9 bases between. This CDR3 is built from 12 residues. The CDR3 sequence: CASSLEGEAQHF. CDR3 bases: TGTGCCAGCAGTTTAGAGGGGGAAGCCCAGCATTTT.

Only a few counts were recorded for this clonotype. The junction departs from germline at one end; a sequencing error may be responsible. The gene calls are TRBV4-1 and TRBJ2-1; 10 bases map to TRBD2. This CDR3 has 16 amino acids. Germline V lookup: CDR1 MGHRA, CDR2 YSYEKL. The CDR3: CAGSQTSGVSYNEQFF. CDR3 DNA: TGCGCCGGCAGCCAAACTAGCGGGGTATCCTACAATGAGCAGTTCTTC.

The V call is TRBV11-2, the J call TRBJ2-1; D call uncertain. Per germline, CDR1 SGHAT and CDR2 FQNNGV. Deletions cut 1 base from V and 0 bases from J, with 16 bases between. The CDR3 runs 18 residues. The CDR3 loop reads CASSLVAPLIFSYNEQFF. CDR3 in DNA: TGTGCCAGCAGCTTAGTGGCTCCCCTGATATTCTCCTACAATGAGCAGTTCTTC.

Ten or more counts support this clonotype. The chain joins TRBV28 to TRBJ2-3, with 10 bases identical to TRBD2. Germline values: CDR1 MDHEN, CDR2 SYDVKM. The CDR3 has 18 residues. The V gene end was trimmed by 5 bases and the J gene end by 1 base; junction bases not matched to a gene: 12. The DNA of the CDR3 is TGTGCCAGCAGTCGCCGGGGGGCCGGGACTAGCGGCACAGATACGCAGTATTTT. Translated, it gives CASSRRGAGTSGTDTQYF. Full variable domain (missing parts from reference TRBV28 and TRBJ2-3): DVKVTQSSRYLVKRTGEKVFLECVQDMDHENMFWYRQDPGLGLRLIYFSYDVKMKEKGDIPEGYSVSREKKERFSLILESASTNQTSMYLCASSRRGAGTSGTDTQYFGPGTRLTVL.

With regard to this clonotype: A much bigger clone sits one base away, suggesting this may be a read error. The rearrangement uses TRBV5-6 and TRBJ1-1; tentatively, D is TRBD1 (5 bases). Germline assignment: CDR1 SGHDT and CDR2 YYEEEE. CDR3 length equals 12 residues. Here the CDR3 reads CAGSYGTGDAFF. The CDR3 coding sequence is TGTGCCGGCAGCTATGGGACGGGGGACGCTTTCTTT.

This clonotype has at least ten counts. The chain joins TRBV7-9 to TRBJ1-3; D gene uncertain. The CDR3 is 16 residues long. V dropped 5 bases and J dropped 0 bases, with 14 bases sitting between them. Germline CDR1 SEHNR, CDR2 FQNEAQ (reference sequence). In DNA form, the CDR3 reads TGTGCCAGCAGCCCCGTCGACGGGAGCTCTGGAAACACCATATATTTT. Translated: CASSPVDGSSGNTIYF. The variable domain in full, completed from reference TRBV7-9 and TRBJ1-3, reads DTGVSQNPRHKITKRGQNVTFRCDPISEHNRLYWYRQTLGQGPEFLTYFQNEAQLEKSRLLSDRFSAERPKGSFSTLEIQRTEQGDSAMYLCASSPVDGSSGNTIYFGEGSWLTVV.

This clonotype was counted at least ten times. The chain has TRBV9 and TRBJ2-3; 9 bases align to TRBD2. With V trimmed by 0 bases and J by 4 bases, 6 bases remained unmatched. This CDR3 contains 16 residues. Germline V gives CDR1 SGDLS, CDR2 YYNGEE. CDR3 loop: CASSVVAGGPSDTQYF. The CDR3 DNA reads TGTGCCAGCAGCGTAGTTGCGGGAGGGCCGTCAGATACGCAGTATTTT.

This clonotype appeared many times. CDR3 sequence: CASSNSGGTGNTEAFF. In nucleotides, the CDR3 is TGTGCCAGCAGCAATTCGGGGGGGACAGGGAACACTGAAGCTTTCTTT. This sequence joins TRBV7-9 and TRBJ1-1, with 8 nucleotides matching TRBD1. The trim removed 5 bases at V and 1 base at J, leaving 9 bases unmatched. Germline V CDR1 and CDR2: SEHNR, FQNEAQ (reference sequence). This CDR3 has 16 residues.

About this clonotype itself: It is likely a read error, because the conserved phenylalanine at the end of the CDR3 is missing. V usage is TRBV6-2 or TRBV6-3 and J usage is TRBJ2-4, with 9 positions matching TRBD1. Trimming cost V 5 bases and J 8 bases; bases outside gene matches: 4. Per germline, CDR1 MNHEY and CDR2 SVGEGT. CDR3 size: 13 residues. CDR3 bases: TGTGCCAGCAGTGGACAGGGGACGGACATTCAGTACCTC. Protein product: CASSGQGTDIQYL.

This clonotype appeared many times. The gene calls are TRBV2 and TRBJ2-1, with 8 bases identical to TRBD1. This CDR3 contains 16 residues. Losses at the gene ends were 6 bases for V and 2 bases for J; bases not matched to a gene: 9. CDR1 and CDR2 from the germline V gene are SNHLY and FYNNEI. This CDR3 reads CASSLQGEWTYNEQFF. CDR3 nucleotide sequence: TGTGCCAGCAGCCTACAGGGGGAATGGACCTACAATGAGCAGTTCTTC.

With regard to this clonotype: A read error is possible here, since a much larger clone lies one base away. The V gene is TRBV4-3, the J gene TRBJ2-7; tentative D call: TRBD1 (5 bases). CDR1 is LGHNA, CDR2 YSLEER, per germline. The CDR3 extends over 15 amino acids. The V end lost 8 bases, the J end lost 5 bases, and 22 bases lay between the germline ends. CDR3 protein: CASGSTRAGIDEQYF. CDR3 DNA: TGCGCCAGCGGATCGACCCGGGCAGGGATCGACGAGCAGTACTTC.

This chain links TRBV10-2 with TRBJ2-1; D uncertain. Trimming removed 8 bases from V and 0 bases from J, with 11 bases in between. Germline V gene sequence: CDR1 WSHSY, CDR2 SAAADI. CDR3 size: 14 residues. The DNA for the CDR3 is TGCGCCAGCGGTGTCTTCAGCTCCTACAATGAGCAGTTCTTC. It translates to CASGVFSSYNEQFF.

This clonotype was recorded many times. The chain has TRBV6-2 or TRBV6-3 and TRBJ2-4; no clear D. The CDR3 has 17 amino acids. V was trimmed by 0 bases and J by 0 bases, leaving 12 bases between them. Germline V CDR1 and CDR2: MNHEY, SVGEGT. In DNA, the CDR3 is TGTGCCAGCAGTTACTCCGCTAATCCGACAGCCAAAAACATTCAGTACTTC. It encodes CASSYSANPTAKNIQYF.

Regarding this clonotype: Being one base from a much bigger clone, this may be a read error. This sequence joins TRBV5-6 and TRBJ2-3; TRBD2 matches 7 bases. CDR1 SGHDT and CDR2 YYEEEE come from the germline V gene. This CDR3 is built from 17 residues. Losses at the gene ends were 4 bases for V and 2 bases for J; bases not matched to a gene: 13. The CDR3 bases are TGTGCCAGCAGCCCCCCGGGACCAGCGGGATTCACAGATACGCAGTATTTT. Amino acid sequence: CASSPPGPAGFTDTQYF.

This clonotype was detected many times. The chain is built from TRBV18 and TRBJ1-4; D is unclear. CDR1 is KGHSH, CDR2 LQKENI, per germline. Trimming cost V 4 bases and J 8 bases, with 11 bases left between them. The length of the CDR3 is 13 residues. The CDR3, as DNA: TGTGCCAGCTCACTAGGTTGGCAGGAAAAACTGTTTTTT. It yields the protein CASSLGWQEKLFF.

This clonotype was observed a single time. The rearrangement links TRBV9 to TRBJ1-1; the D gene is possibly TRBD1 (5 bases). Trimming stripped 0 bases from V and 8 bases from J, with 17 bases between. Per the germline V gene, CDR1 is SGDLS and CDR2 is YYNGEE. The CDR3 runs to 15 residues. This CDR3 reads CASSVVPRDGTEAFF. CDR3 DNA sequence: TGTGCCAGCAGCGTAGTACCCCGGGACGGCACAGAAGCTTTCTTT.

Many counts were recorded for this clonotype. The chain recombines TRBV4-1 with TRBJ2-1, with TRBD2 matching 7 bases. Germline lookup yields CDR1 MGHRA and CDR2 YSYEKL. The CDR3 is 17 residues long. The J segment lost 0 bases and the V segment lost 0 bases, leaving 5 bases of the junction unmatched. CDR3 residues: CASSQDQGGSSYNEQFF. CDR3 nucleotides: TGCGCCAGCAGCCAAGATCAGGGCGGGAGCTCCTACAATGAGCAGTTCTTC.

The chain recombines TRBV4-3 with TRBJ2-1; 15 bases agree with TRBD2. The CDR3 consists of 18 residues. Germline V gives CDR1 LGHNA, CDR2 YSLEER. V lost 1 base, J lost 6 bases, and 7 bases stayed unmatched. The DNA of the CDR3 is TGCGCCAGCAGCCAAGGCCGCCCGGGACTAGCGGGAGGCAATGAGCAGTTCTTC. It yields the protein CASSQGRPGLAGGNEQFF.

In its sample, this clonotype was seen many times. The V and J genes are TRBV7-9 and TRBJ1-1; perhaps TRBD1 as D (6 bases). Germline V gene sequence: CDR1 SEHNR, CDR2 FQNEAQ (reference sequence). V lost 2 bases, J lost 4 bases, and 11 bases lay in between. This CDR3 region has 14 residues. The DNA for the CDR3 is TGTGCCAGCAGCTTATTGGACAGAAGCACTGAAGCTTTCTTT. Residues: CASSLLDRSTEAFF.

This clonotype was counted at least ten times. The chain has TRBV3-1 and TRBJ2-3; a weak D match, TRBD2 (6 bases). V shed 6 bases and J shed 4 bases, with 20 bases lying between them. The CDR3 is 16 residues long. Germline CDR1 LGHDT, CDR2 YNNKEL (reference sequence). CDR3 DNA sequence: TGTGCCAGCAGTCCAACTTCGGGCGCGGGGCCAGATACGCAGTATTTT. Its protein is CASSPTSGAGPDTQYF.

The chain recombines TRBV11-3 with TRBJ2-1; TRBD2 is a possible D gene (9 bases). Germline CDR1 reads SGHNT; CDR2 reads YENEEA. V shed 5 bases and J shed 8 bases, with 25 bases lying between them. This CDR3 is 17 amino acids long. Here the CDR3 reads CASSRTGTSSLDDEQFF. CDR3 coding DNA: TGTGCCAGCAGCCGGACAGGGACTAGCTCATTGGACGATGAGCAGTTCTTC.

J is TRBJ1-5 and V is TRBV19, with D perhaps TRBD1 (5 bases). V lost 4 bases and J lost 4, with 26 bases in between. CDR1 and CDR2 (germline): LNHDA, SQIVND (reference sequence). The CDR3 consists of 19 residues. The CDR3 DNA follows: TGTGCCAGTAGTACTATTTTTGGAAATCGGGGCCCCGGGAATCAGCCCCAGCATTTT. Its translation: CASSTIFGNRGPGNQPQHF.

This clonotype was found many times. The chain is built from TRBV19 and TRBJ1-4; D unresolved. V was shortened by 3 bases and J by 10 bases, with 12 bases between the two germline ends. This CDR3 contains 13 residues. Germline CDR1 is LNHDA and CDR2 is SQIVND (reference sequence). The CDR3 DNA is TGTGCCAGTAGTATGAACCTTTCTGGAAAACTGTTTTTT. Translation gives CASSMNLSGKLFF. The whole variable domain, remainder taken from reference TRBV19 and TRBJ1-4, is DGGITQSPKYLFRKEGQNVTLSCEQNLNHDAMYWYRQDPGQGLRLIYYSQIVNDFQKGDIAEGYSVSREKKESFPLTVTSAQKNPTAFYLCASSMNLSGKLFFGSGTQLSVL.

With regard to this clonotype: Given a much more abundant clone one base away, this may be a read error. DNA for the CDR3: TGTGCCAGCAGTATTAGCGGGACGCCCCACAAGCAGTACTTC. As protein: CASSISGTPHKQYF. The chain links TRBV27 to TRBJ2-7; 8 nucleotides match TRBD2. The germline V gene has CDR1 MNHEY and CDR2 SMNVEV (reference sequence). This CDR3 has 14 amino acids. With 5 bases clipped from V and 8 bases from J, the junction kept 11 bases outside the gene matches.

This chain uses TRBV5-4 with TRBJ2-7, with unresolved D. This CDR3 contains 14 residues. Germline CDR1 is SGHNT and CDR2 is YYREEE (reference sequence). Trimming removed 4 bases at V and 1 base at J, with 12 bases between. The CDR3 sequence is CASSVNTRSYEQYF. The CDR3 DNA reads as TGTGCCAGCAGCGTGAACACTCGGTCCTACGAGCAGTACTTC.

This clonotype was counted at least ten times. This chain links TRBV3-1 with TRBJ2-1; the D is unclear. Trimming pared 1 base from V and 1 base from J, leaving 8 bases between. CDR1 is LGHDT and CDR2 is YNNKEL in the germline V gene (reference sequence). CDR3 length: 15 residues. The DNA for the CDR3 is TGTGCCAGCAGCCAAGTTCGGAAATCCTACAATGAGCAGTTCTTC. Translation: CASSQVRKSYNEQFF.

The chain combines TRBV27 with TRBJ1-5, with 9 bases fitting TRBD1. Germline-derived CDR1 and CDR2 are MNHEY and SMNVEV (reference sequence). CDR3 size: 13 residues. V lost 5 bases and J lost 7; bases outside the gene matches: 3. The CDR3 region has the DNA TGTGCCAGCAGTCAAACAGGGGGCCAGCCCCAGCATTTT. Its protein is CASSQTGGQPQHF.

The chain is built from TRBV5-6 and TRBJ2-7; 9 bases agree with TRBD2. J was trimmed by 4 bases and V by 0 bases; bases with no gene match: 5. CDR3 length equals 15 residues. Per germline, CDR1 SGHDT and CDR2 YYEEEE. The CDR3 loop reads CASSLGRLAGYEQYF. DNA for the CDR3: TGTGCCAGCAGCTTGGGTCGTCTAGCGGGATACGAGCAGTACTTC. Full variable domain (rest looked up from reference TRBV5-6 and TRBJ2-7): DAGVTQSPTHLIKTRGQQVTLRCSPKSGHDTVSWYQQALGQGPQFIFQYYEEEERQRGNFPDRFSGHQFPNYSSELNVNALLLGDSALYLCASSLGRLAGYEQYFGPGTRLTVT.

This clonotype was found many times. The rearrangement joins TRBV29-1 to TRBJ2-1, with 7 bases aligning to TRBD2. There are 14 residues in the CDR3. Per the germline V gene, CDR1 is SQVTM and CDR2 is ANQGSEA. V trimming: 4 bases; J trimming: 1 base; junction bases outside the gene matches: 4. The CDR3 loop is CSVVDGGSYNEQFF. CDR3 coding DNA: TGCAGCGTTGTGGACGGGGGGTCCTACAATGAGCAGTTCTTC.

This clonotype was recorded many times. The chain carries TRBV4-1 and TRBJ2-7; D is perhaps TRBD1 (6 bases). V was shortened by 0 bases and J by 2 bases, with 8 bases between the two germline ends. Germline values: CDR1 MGHRA, CDR2 YSYEKL. The CDR3 is 14 residues long. Here the CDR3 DNA reads TGCGCCAGCAGCCAAGAGAACAGGGCCTACGAGCAGTACTTC. Its translation is CASSQENRAYEQYF.

The table lists this clonotype with a count of one. The chain combines TRBV5-6 with TRBJ1-1; D ambiguous. Per germline, CDR1 SGHDT and CDR2 YYEEEE. The V end lost 1 base, the J end lost 4 bases, and 23 bases lay between the germline ends. CDR3 length: 18 amino acids. CDR3 sequence (DNA): TGTGCCAGCAGCTTGCATAGTTCGGGGATTACTGCTGTCACTGAAGCTTTCTTT. Protein: CASSLHSSGITAVTEAFF. The complete variable domain, with remaining parts taken from reference TRBV5-6 and TRBJ1-1, reads DAGVTQSPTHLIKTRGQQVTLRCSPKSGHDTVSWYQQALGQGPQFIFQYYEEEERQRGNFPDRFSGHQFPNYSSELNVNALLLGDSALYLCASSLHSSGITAVTEAFFGQGTRLTVV.